Shown below are 3 T cell receptor beta chains from a single sample sequenced in a study of blood T cells in healthy people across ages. Primers used in a second PCR of about 6 to 11 cycles were a sample-barcoded 5' primer and a J-beta primer mix. In TCRdb, the 5' RACE reads were re-called with MiXCR into one record per CDR3 protein. Counted here are about a million distinct CDR3 sequences, around 49% occurring once; the ten biggest clones make up 13%. What was sequenced was blood. The receptor source for this set is a man aged 30-40 years in good health.

The rearrangement links TRBV7-3 to TRBJ1-4, with TRBD1 matching 8 bases. The CDR3 length is 14 residues. Germline CDR1 and CDR2: SGHTA and FQGTGA. The J segment lost 4 bases and the V segment lost 10 bases, leaving 8 bases of the junction unmatched. The CDR3 loop reads CANNRTGSNEKLFF. The DNA of the CDR3 is TGTGCCAACAACAGGACAGGGAGTAATGAAAAACTGTTTTTT.

Concerning this clonotype: At one end the junction does not follow the germline gene, possibly because of a read error. The V gene is TRBV25-1, the J gene TRBJ2-3; D possibly corresponds to TRBD1 (5 bases). The CDR3 is made up of 15 amino acids. Looked up from germline, CDR1 is MGHDK and CDR2 is SYGVNS. CDR3 sequence reads: CASIPWGRSTDTRYF. The CDR3 nucleotides are TGTGCCAGCATCCCCTGGGGCAGGAGCACAGATACGCGGTATTTT.

CDR3 in amino acids: CASSKGRVSYEQYF. The CDR3 DNA follows: TGTGCCAGCAGTAAGGGCCGCGTATCCTACGAGCAGTACTTC. The chain combines TRBV28 with TRBJ2-7, with D hard to call. The CDR3 consists of 14 residues. Germline V CDR1 and CDR2: MDHEN, SYDVKM. V shed 5 bases and J shed 1 base, with 12 bases lying between them.